This T cell receptor (beta chain) came from a study of response to subunit inactivated influenza vaccine (dated by TCRdb to the late 2010s). Looking at the study overall: The study used deep quantitative T cell receptor repertoire profiling to track responses to a trivalent subunit inactivated influenza vaccine.

Overall study results and their limits: The authors suggested that each seasonal influenza vaccination may recruit only a limited number of new T cells.

Receptors were amplified or captured by RT-PCR. TCRdb names Illumina HiSeq 2500 as the instrument used. TCRdb reran the public reads through fastp at Q25 and MiXCR, keeping productive beta chains. Every distinct CDR3 protein forms one entry, paired with its most common genes and DNA. This sample comprises 530,000 or so distinct CDR3 sequences, 14% of them detected only once. The top ten clones comprise around 10% of the sample. This clonotype was observed a few times. Its specific antigen is unknown. No clone much larger than this one lies a single base away; base qualities are absent. In the germline V gene, CDR1 corresponds to SGHRS and CDR2 to YFSETQ. V and J are truncated by 2 bases and 3 bases respectively, leaving an intervening sequence of 5 bases. The CDR3 numbers 13 residues from cysteine through phenylalanine. Here the CDR3 DNA is all that survives: 39 bases in frame from base 1.

Source: PBMCs from blood, taken less than 13 days after vaccination. The clonotype originates from a man between 45 and 60 years old who received an inactivated influenza vaccine. Donor details come from another sample of the same person, matched by shared clones. Recombination joined TRBV5-1 with TRBJ2-2; the D gene lacks a confident call. The CDR3 reads as follows: CASSFLDTGELFF. The base sequence is TGCGCCAGCAGCTTTCTGGACACCGGGGAGCTGTTTTTT.